The rows below give T cell receptor beta chains drawn from one sample of a study of OX40 agonist ivuxolimab in advanced cancers. Measured with immunoSEQ multiplex PCR; TCRdb has only the in-frame clones, and not every one. The data contain roughly 63,000 clones, 85% to 90% of them singletons. Material: CD4+ or CD8+ T cells sorted from blood, obtained in a trial of the OX40 agonist ivuxolimab. The receptor source for this set is an adult with an advanced solid tumor such as melanoma, head and neck, liver or kidney cancer. Each CDR3 is given with its conserved first and last residue.

V	J	CDR3
TRBV7-9	TRBJ1-3	CASSSTVASGNTIYF
TRBV7-9	TRBJ2-5	CASSLGDRVRETQYF
TRBV7-9	TRBJ2-5	CASSLGVRPGTQETQYF
TRBV12-5	TRBJ2-7	CASGSSTGAPYEQYF
TRBV7-6	TRBJ2-3	CASSLGGTSTDTQYF
TRBV5-1	TRBJ2-7	CASSRTGGHEQYF
TRBV19	TRBJ1-4	CASSRRDGNEKLFF
TRBV5-6	TRBJ1-2	CASKGPRDYGYTF
TRBV7-9	TRBJ2-1	CASSLAPRGTYNEQFF
TRBV4-1	TRBJ2-1	CASSQVTSGAGSSYNEQFF
TRBV4-1	TRBJ2-3	CASSPQRGGQTDTQYF
TRBV5-5	TRBJ2-2	CASSLGAGTGELFF
TRBV29-1	TRBJ1-1	CSSFRVTEAFF
TRBV7-8	TRBJ2-3	CASSSLGRGRAGTQYF
TRBV6-1	TRBJ2-2	CASSERAGAGELFF
TRBV19	TRBJ2-1	CASSATGGLSSYNEQFF
TRBV2	TRBJ1-6	CASSARGRGGNSPLHF
TRBV9	TRBJ2-3	CASSVGGLAGGTDTQYF
TRBV6-4	TRBJ2-4	CASSEQAENIQYF
TRBV5-1	TRBJ2-7	CASSPWTGDHEQYF
TRBV4-1	TRBJ1-2	CASSQDGNYWGYTF
TRBV4-2	TRBJ2-3	CASSQESYGLAGFTDTQYF
TRBV6-5	TRBJ2-7	CASTALGTYEQYF
TRBV14	TRBJ1-2	CASSKLEGLGYTF
TRBV6-5	TRBJ2-7	CASSRRLAGDHEQYF
TRBV7-9	TRBJ1-1	CASSLTVAGTEAFF
TRBV14	TRBJ2-1	CASSQDWGLPYNEQFF
TRBV5-5	TRBJ1-5	CASSLVRAGFNQPQHF
TRBV5-6	TRBJ2-3	CASSIRTSGNTDTQYF
TRBV6-1	TRBJ1-6	CASSADRASPLHF
TRBV10-2	TRBJ2-3	CASSAHPDTQYF
TRBV29-1	TRBJ1-1	CSVRNRGRNTEAFF
TRBV7-6	TRBJ1-5	CASSLSGPNQPQHF
TRBV27	TRBJ1-1	CASSPHRGRKGYTEAFF
TRBV11-2	TRBJ2-1	CASSLVTGNNEQFF
TRBV7-2	TRBJ1-5	CASSLRGDQPQHF
TRBV5-1	TRBJ2-1	CASSSAPGTGIYNEQFF